Shown below are 6 T cell receptor beta chains from a single sample sequenced in a study of blood T cells in healthy people across ages. The second PCR ran roughly 7 to 11 cycles with a sample-barcoded 5' primer and J-beta primers. TCRdb recomputed calls from the 5' RACE reads with MiXCR, one row per CDR3 protein. The repertoire consists of under 2,000,000 distinct CDR3 sequences, with less than 50% occurring once and the leading ten covering more than 2%. The sample comprised blood. These receptors all come from a woman in her 40s in good health.

This rearrangement joins TRBV7-2 to TRBJ2-3; no clear D gene. Germline values: CDR1 SGHTA, CDR2 FQGNSA. V dropped 4 bases and J dropped 2 bases, with 10 bases sitting between them. This CDR3 spans 14 amino acids. CDR3: CASSSNINTDTQYF. The CDR3 nucleotides read TGTGCCAGCAGCTCTAATATCAACACAGATACGCAGTATTTT.

The chain employs TRBV6-6 and TRBJ2-1; D unresolved. The CDR3 has 12 amino acids. Trimming pared 5 bases from V and 12 bases from J, leaving 14 bases between. Germline V gene lookup returns CDR1 MNHNY and CDR2 SVGAGI (reference sequence). The CDR3 nucleotides read TGTGCCAGCAGTCGACCAGAAGCTTCGCAGTTCTTC. Translating it yields CASSRPEASQFF.

The rearrangement joins TRBV6-1 to TRBJ2-1; TRBD2 matches at 12 bases. Germline values: CDR1 MNHNS, CDR2 SASEGT. The trim removed 2 bases at V and 11 bases at J, leaving 13 bases unmatched. This CDR3 spans 17 amino acids. CDR3 sequence (DNA): TGTGCCAGCAGTGAAACACGAACTAGCGGGGGGATCATCAAGCAGTTCTTC. Translating gives CASSETRTSGGIIKQFF.

The chain is built from TRBV5-1 and TRBJ2-1; D gene unclear. Germline V gene lookup returns CDR1 SGHRS and CDR2 YFSETQ. The CDR3 spans 11 residues. Trimming removed 2 bases from V and 8 bases from J, with 5 bases in between. The CDR3 here is CASSLDHEQFF. In DNA form, the CDR3 reads TGCGCCAGCAGCTTAGATCATGAGCAGTTCTTC. The full variable domain, completed using reference TRBV5-1 and TRBJ2-1, is KAGVTQTPRYLIKTRGQQVTLSCSPISGHRSVSWYQQTPGQGLQFLFEYFSETQRNKGNFPGRFSGRQFSNSRSEMNVSTLELGDSALYLCASSLDHEQFFGPGTRLTVL.

This chain connects TRBV7-2 to TRBJ2-3; no clear D. The CDR3 covers 14 residues. CDR1 is SGHTA, CDR2 FQGNSA, per germline. Trimming took 4 bases from V and 2 from J, leaving 10 bases between them. CDR3 amino acids: CASSSSLPTDTQYF. CDR3 coding DNA: TGTGCCAGCAGCTCCTCCCTTCCCACAGATACGCAGTATTTT.

The chain is built from TRBV10-3 and TRBJ2-7; maybe TRBD2 (5 bases). Trimming left V 11 bases short and J 1 base short, with 12 bases between. The CDR3 spans 12 residues. Looked up from germline, CDR1 is ENHRY and CDR2 is SYGVKD. CDR3 DNA sequence: TGTGCCCCCAACCGGGGTTCCTACGAGCAGTACTTC. Translated, it gives CAPNRGSYEQYF.